One and the same sample provided the 13 T cell receptor beta chains below, sequenced in a study of T cell repertoires in ileal Crohn's disease. Before sorting, lamina propria lymphocytes were separated from surgical specimens by density gradient. TCRdb keeps only in-frame clones here, not all; method: immunoSEQ multiplex PCR. This table holds more than 2,500 clones, about 90% found once. Material: CD4+ T cells sorted from the ileum. The receptors originated from an adult with Crohn's disease.

The chain links TRBV5-4 to TRBJ2-3; D remains ambiguous. Trimming left V 4 bases short and J 0 bases short, with 6 bases between. The CDR3 is 13 amino acids. Germline assignment: CDR1 SGHNT and CDR2 YYREEE (reference sequence). The CDR3 sequence is CASSASSTDTQYF. CDR3 in DNA: TGTGCCAGCAGCGCGTCTAGCACAGATACGCAGTATTTT.

This sequence joins TRBV7-2 and TRBJ2-5; TRBD2 matches at 10 bases. V lost 2 bases to trimming and J lost 4 bases; unmatched junction nucleotides: 4. Looked up from germline, CDR1 is SGHTA and CDR2 is FQGNSA. The CDR3 has 15 residues. This CDR3 is CASSLKRTSGETQYF. The CDR3 coding sequence is TGTGCCAGCAGCTTAAAGAGGACTAGCGGAGAGACCCAGTACTTC.

V usage is TRBV5-1 and J usage is TRBJ1-3; D uncertain. CDR1 and CDR2 from the germline V gene are SGHRS and YFSETQ. The CDR3 runs to 14 residues. V was trimmed by 3 bases and J by 4 bases, leaving 11 bases between them. The CDR3 DNA reads as TGCGCCAGCAGCTCAAGGACTGGAGGAAACACCATATATTTT. Protein product: CASSSRTGGNTIYF.

This clone was seen only a few times. The chain recombines TRBV28 with TRBJ2-7; 9 bases match TRBD1. This CDR3 comprises 14 residues. Per germline, CDR1 MDHEN and CDR2 SYDVKM. The J segment lost 4 bases and the V segment lost 4 bases, leaving 5 bases of the junction unmatched. As DNA, the CDR3 is TGTGCCAGCAGTTCCCCGGGACAGGGATACGAGCAGTACTTC. This gives the protein CASSSPGQGYEQYF.

This clone was observed a few times. The rearrangement links TRBV10-3 to TRBJ2-7, with a possible D match to TRBD1 (6 bases). The V and J ends lost 5 bases and 5 bases respectively, with 19 bases between them. CDR1 is ENHRY, CDR2 SYGVKD, per germline. The CDR3 spans 15 residues. The CDR3 nucleotides are TGTGCCATCAGTTCGTTCAGGGGTCTGGGGCACGAGCAGTACTTC. This gives the protein CAISSFRGLGHEQYF.

The chain is built from TRBV29-1 and TRBJ2-5, with 9 bases lining up with TRBD1. The J call may be mistaken, given a closer DNA end match to TRBJ2-7. The CDR3 is made up of 14 amino acids. Per germline, CDR1 SQVTM and CDR2 ANQGSEA. The CDR3 region is CSASPGQGAYEQYF. The CDR3 region has the DNA TGCAGCGCTTCCCCGGGACAGGGTGCCTACGAGCAGTACTTC.

The rearrangement joins TRBV25-1 to TRBJ1-2; 12 positions match TRBD1. Germline V CDR1 and CDR2: MGHDK, SYGVNS. The CDR3 contains 18 residues. Trimming removed 0 bases from V and 2 bases from J; junction bases left unmatched: 7. CDR3 coding DNA: TGTGCCAGCAGTGAATACGGGACAGGGGGCAATGGCAACTATGGCTACACCTTC. Protein product: CASSEYGTGGNGNYGYTF.

This rearrangement joins TRBV27 to TRBJ2-1; D is ambiguous. There are 15 residues in the CDR3. The ends were cut back, 0 bases at V and 2 bases at J, with 8 bases in the middle. Germline loops: CDR1 MNHEY, CDR2 SMNVEV (reference sequence). Here the CDR3 reads CASSLSRQTYNEQFF. Written as DNA, the CDR3 is TGTGCCAGCAGTTTATCGAGGCAGACCTACAATGAGCAGTTCTTC.

V and J are TRBV18 and TRBJ2-5; 8 nucleotides match TRBD1. Trimming took 5 bases from V and 5 from J; bases not matched to a gene: 10. The CDR3 runs to 15 residues. Germline V gives CDR1 KGHSH, CDR2 LQKENI. The CDR3 region is CASSATRQGRETQYF. CDR3 sequence (DNA): TGTGCCAGCTCAGCCACGAGACAGGGGCGGGAGACCCAGTACTTC.

J is TRBJ2-1 and V is TRBV2; 9 nucleotides line up with TRBD1. The V segment lost 3 bases and the J segment 9 bases; nucleotides outside the gene matches: 6. This CDR3 is built from 14 residues. In germline, CDR1 is SNHLY, CDR2 FYNNEI. As DNA, the CDR3 is TGTGCCAGCAGTGAGGACAGGGGAGAAGGTGAGCAGTTCTTC. Residues: CASSEDRGEGEQFF.

This clone appeared once. The chain uses TRBV7-2 and TRBJ2-7, with 10 bases matching TRBD2. The CDR3 loop spans 15 amino acids. The V segment lost 5 bases and the J segment 6 bases; nucleotides outside the gene matches: 10. The germline V gene encodes CDR1 SGHTA and CDR2 FQGNSA. The DNA for the CDR3 is TGTGCCAGCAGCCAAACCGGGACTAGCGAGGGCGAGCAGTACTTC. Protein product: CASSQTGTSEGEQYF.

V is TRBV15 and J is TRBJ2-5; a possible D gene is TRBD2 (6 bases). V dropped 5 bases and J dropped 2 bases, with 9 bases sitting between them. The germline V gene encodes CDR1 LNHNV and CDR2 YYDKDF (reference sequence). The CDR3 totals 13 residues. The CDR3 sequence is CATSSGLQETQYF. As DNA, the CDR3 is TGTGCCACCAGCTCGGGACTTCAAGAGACCCAGTACTTC.

The CDR3 is CASSPPGLAARDTQYF. DNA for the CDR3: TGTGCCAGCTCCCCCCCGGGACTAGCAGCCCGAGATACGCAGTATTTT. The chain carries TRBV18 and TRBJ2-3; TRBD2 agrees at 9 bases. Trimming took 6 bases from V and 5 from J; bases not matched to a gene: 12. The CDR3 runs 16 residues. Germline CDR1 KGHSH, CDR2 LQKENI. Drawing the rest from reference TRBV18 and TRBJ2-3, the complete variable domain is NAGVMQNPRHLVRRRGQEARLRCSPMKGHSHVYWYRQLPEEGLKFMVYLQKENIIDESGMPKERFSAEFPKEGPSILRIQQVVRGDSAAYFCASSPPGLAARDTQYFGPGTRLTVL.